Following are 12 T cell receptor beta chains from one sample sequenced in a study of shared clonotypes between healthy human individuals. Produced via immunoSEQ multiplex PCR; TCRdb's table is partial and in-frame only. This sample yields roughly 2.6 million clones, of which around 90% are seen a single time; over 0.12% belongs to the top ten. The source material was naive CD4+ T cells sorted from blood. Stated subset: CD45RA+ positively selected. The source is a man between 18 and 35 years old in good health.

To note about this clone: Other DNA sequences in the same sample also yield this CDR3. The rearrangement uses TRBV30 and TRBJ2-2; TRBD1 agrees at 10 bases. The V gene's germline CDR1 is GTSNPN and CDR2 SVGIG (reference sequence). This CDR3 has 14 residues. The ends lost 4 bases at V and 4 bases at J; junction bases unmatched: 3. The CDR3 here is CAWTGTGVTGELFF. For the CDR3, the DNA is TGTGCCTGGACCGGGACAGGGGTCACCGGGGAGCTGTTTTTT.

The chain carries TRBV19 and TRBJ1-1; D is possibly TRBD1 (5 bases). The ends were cut back, 4 bases at V and 1 base at J, with 13 bases in the middle. The germline V gene encodes CDR1 LNHDA and CDR2 SQIVND (reference sequence). The CDR3 length is 15 residues. The CDR3 DNA follows: TGTGCCAGTAGTACCAGCGGGGCAGCGAACACTGAAGCTTTCTTT. Amino acid sequence: CASSTSGAANTEAFF.

About this clone: Other DNA sequences in this sample translate to the same CDR3. The rearrangement links TRBV5-6 to TRBJ2-3; tentatively, D is TRBD1 or TRBD2 (5 bases each). The CDR3 has 14 amino acids. The V gene's germline CDR1 is SGHDT and CDR2 YYEEEE. V dropped 0 bases and J dropped 0 bases, with 5 bases sitting between them. CDR3 coding DNA: TGTGCCAGCAGCTTGGGGGGGAGCACAGATACGCAGTATTTT. Its protein product is CASSLGGSTDTQYF.

Concerning this clone itself: Other DNA sequences in the same sample also yield this CDR3. The chain has TRBV7-3 and TRBJ2-1, with 7 bases aligning to TRBD1. This CDR3 has 15 residues. Trimming at V came to 1 base and at J to 2 bases, leaving 2 bases not matched to a gene. CDR1 is SGHTA, CDR2 FQGTGA, per germline. The CDR3 protein is CASSLKGGAYNEQFF. In DNA, the CDR3 is TGTGCCAGCAGCTTAAAAGGGGGCGCCTACAATGAGCAGTTCTTC.

V gene TRBV7-2 combines with J gene TRBJ2-1; 14 positions agree with TRBD2. Germline V lookup: CDR1 SGHTA, CDR2 FQGNSA. The CDR3 is made up of 18 amino acids. Germline trimming cut 4 bases from V and 5 bases from J; bases unmatched to any gene: 10. Written as DNA, the CDR3 is TGTGCCAGCAGCTCGAGACTAGCGGGAGGGCCCAAGAACAATGAGCAGTTCTTC. This codes for CASSSRLAGGPKNNEQFF.

The gene calls are TRBV5-1 and TRBJ2-1, with 10 nucleotides matching TRBD2. The CDR3 has 18 residues. CDR1 and CDR2 from the germline V gene are SGHRS and YFSETQ. Trimming removed 0 bases from V and 4 bases from J; junction bases left unmatched: 10. CDR3 DNA: TGCGCCAGCAGCTTGGCTCTTCCCGGACTAGCGGATTACAATGAGCAGTTCTTC. Translating gives CASSLALPGLADYNEQFF.

The V gene is TRBV19, the J gene TRBJ1-5, with D tentatively TRBD1 (6 bases). Trimming removed 3 bases from V and 2 bases from J, with 11 bases in between. The CDR3 runs 15 residues. From germline, CDR1 is LNHDA and CDR2 SQIVND (reference sequence). The CDR3 nucleotides are TGTGCCAGTAGTATCGCGCCAGGGGGCAATCAGCCCCAGCATTTT. Encoded protein: CASSIAPGGNQPQHF.

The sample holds one count of this clone. The V gene is TRBV30, the J gene TRBJ2-2; D possibly corresponds to TRBD2 (7 bases). The length of the CDR3 is 16 residues. Germline V gene sequence: CDR1 GTSNPN, CDR2 SVGIG (reference sequence). V lost 1 base, J lost 1 base, and 13 bases lay in between. CDR3 residues: CAWSEGGALNTGELFF. In nucleotides, the CDR3 is TGTGCCTGGAGTGAGGGGGGGGCCCTGAACACCGGGGAGCTGTTTTTT.

Concerning this clone: Additional DNA sequences in this sample encode the identical CDR3. V gene TRBV5-1 combines with J gene TRBJ2-1; 10 nucleotides agree with TRBD2. Germline V gene data show CDR1 as SGHRS and CDR2 as YFSETQ. The CDR3 covers 16 residues. Losses at the gene ends were 0 bases for V and 3 bases for J; bases not matched to a gene: 3. The CDR3 region has the DNA TGCGCCAGCAGCTTGGTGGCTAGCGGGGGCTACAATGAGCAGTTCTTC. Translation: CASSLVASGGYNEQFF.

This chain joins TRBV7-6 and TRBJ2-5, with D perhaps assigned TRBD1 or TRBD2 (6 bases each). CDR3 length: 15 amino acids. The V gene's germline CDR1 is SGHVS and CDR2 FNYEAQ. Trimming stripped 5 bases from V and 2 bases from J, with 15 bases between. The CDR3 reads CASSQGGFRQETQYF. In DNA, the CDR3 is TGTGCCAGCAGCCAAGGGGGGTTTAGGCAAGAGACCCAGTACTTC.

The gene calls are TRBV7-6 and TRBJ1-6; D is uncertain. The CDR3 covers 13 residues. CDR1 is SGHVS, CDR2 FNYEAQ, per germline. V lost 1 base and J 8 bases, leaving 6 bases between the germline ends. The CDR3 reads CASSLGKDSPLHF. The DNA of the CDR3 is TGTGCCAGCAGCTTAGGAAAAGATTCACCCCTCCACTTT.

V is TRBV5-1 and J is TRBJ2-7; TRBD2 aligns across 10 bases. Germline loops: CDR1 SGHRS, CDR2 YFSETQ. Trimming removed 0 bases from V and 5 bases from J; junction bases left unmatched: 5. The CDR3 length is 15 residues. CDR3 DNA sequence: TGCGCCAGCAGCTTGGTAGCGGGAGGTAGGGACGAGCAGTACTTC. Translation gives CASSLVAGGRDEQYF.